Shown below are 21 T cell receptor beta chains from a single sample sequenced in a study of T-cell reconstitution after alpha-beta-depleted transplantation in children. Unique molecular identifiers were incorporated during preparation of the TCRbeta library. One entry per CDR3 protein, called by TCRdb with MiXCR from the PCR reads. The table has about 590,000 distinct CDR3 sequences, over 10% seen once; the top ten hold around 2.2%. The sequenced sample was PBMCs, mostly from graft donor cells, obtained 360 days after TCRalphabeta/CD19-depleted stem cell transplant. Receptors originate from a male patient younger than 18 who had a stem cell transplant for acute myeloid leukemia, so the T cells may come from the graft donor.

The chain employs TRBV20-1 and TRBJ2-3; TRBD2 matches at 10 bases. Germline assignment: CDR1 DFQATT and CDR2 SNEGSKA (reference sequence). The CDR3 contains 14 residues. In nucleotides, the CDR3 is TGCAGGGCCCCTGAAGCGGGAGGGTCAGATACGCAGTATTTT. It specifies CRAPEAGGSDTQYF.

The rearrangement uses TRBV20-1 and TRBJ1-6; D gene unclear. Germline V gene sequence: CDR1 DFQATT, CDR2 SNEGSKA (reference sequence). V was trimmed by 3 bases and J by 8 bases, leaving 20 bases between them. This CDR3 spans 16 amino acids. CDR3 residues: CSASNPTGIGHSPLHF. The DNA for the CDR3 is TGCAGTGCTAGTAACCCTACCGGGATTGGGCATTCACCCCTCCACTTT.

In DNA, the CDR3 is TGTGCCAGCTCACCAACACCTTCGACCCTTAAAAACATTCAGTACTTC. Translating it yields CASSPTPSTLKNIQYF. The V and J genes are TRBV18 and TRBJ2-4; D gene uncertain. CDR1 is KGHSH, CDR2 LQKENI, per germline. The length of the CDR3 is 16 residues. Trimming took 2 bases from V and 4 from J, leaving 15 bases between them.

This clonotype was seen a handful of times. CDR3 region: CASSLTGGSMPGANVLTF. The CDR3 bases are TGTGCCAGCTCACTAACAGGGGGCTCTATGCCTGGGGCCAACGTCCTGACTTTC. The V and J genes are TRBV18 and TRBJ2-6; TRBD1 matches at 9 bases. The CDR3 is made up of 18 amino acids. Germline V CDR1 and CDR2: KGHSH, LQKENI. The V segment lost 4 bases and the J segment 2 bases; nucleotides outside the gene matches: 9.

J is TRBJ2-5 and V is TRBV6-2 or TRBV6-3, with no clear D. Per germline, CDR1 MNHEY and CDR2 SVGEGT. CDR3 length: 14 residues. V was trimmed by 2 bases and J by 5 bases, leaving 12 bases between them. The CDR3 sequence is CASSYLRVAETQYF. Written as DNA, the CDR3 is TGTGCCAGCAGTTACCTCCGGGTTGCGGAGACCCAGTACTTC.

The chain uses TRBV18 and TRBJ1-5; D call uncertain. Trimming removed 0 bases at V and 1 base at J, with 7 bases between. From germline, CDR1 is KGHSH and CDR2 LQKENI. CDR3 length: 15 amino acids. CDR3 region: CASSPPPASNQPQHF. The CDR3 bases are TGTGCCAGCTCACCACCCCCAGCCAGCAATCAGCCCCAGCATTTT.

The chain recombines TRBV6-1 with TRBJ2-5; 10 bases map to TRBD2. J was trimmed by 5 bases and V by 6 bases; bases with no gene match: 9. Germline values: CDR1 MNHNS, CDR2 SASEGT. The CDR3 runs 15 residues. CDR3 coding DNA: TGTGCCAGCAGCCCAAGCGGGAGGGCCTTGGAGACCCAGTACTTC. Amino acids: CASSPSGRALETQYF.

This clonotype was observed a few times. The CDR3 here is CASSEQQGIGTEAFF. In nucleotides, the CDR3 is TGTGCCAGCAGCGAGCAACAGGGTATTGGCACTGAAGCTTTCTTT. J is TRBJ1-1 and V is TRBV9, with D tentatively TRBD1 (6 bases). CDR1 is SGDLS, CDR2 YYNGEE, per germline. V lost 3 bases, J lost 4 bases, and 16 bases lay in between. The CDR3 spans 15 residues. Drawing the rest from reference TRBV9 and TRBJ1-1, the complete variable domain is DSGVTQTPKHLITATGQRVTLRCSPRSGDLSVYWYQQSLDQGLQFLIQYYNGEERAKGNILERFSAQQFPDLHSELNLSSLELGDSALYFCASSEQQGIGTEAFFGQGTRLTVV.

Here the CDR3 DNA reads TGTGCCAGCAGCCAAGATGCTGGCGGGGCGGTCGCAGATACGCAGTATTTT. This sequence encodes CASSQDAGGAVADTQYF. The rearrangement uses TRBV4-2 and TRBJ2-3; D perhaps matches TRBD2 (6 bases). The germline V gene encodes CDR1 LGHNA and CDR2 YNFKEQ. The CDR3 has 17 residues. V lost 0 bases and J 4 bases, leaving 17 bases between the germline ends.

In its sample, this clonotype was seen a few times. The chain uses TRBV20-1 and TRBJ2-6; the D is unclear. This CDR3 spans 12 amino acids. V lost 3 bases, J lost 4 bases, and 4 bases lay in between. The germline V gene has CDR1 DFQATT and CDR2 SNEGSKA (reference sequence). In DNA form, the CDR3 reads TGCAGTGCTAGTTTAGGGGCCAACGTCCTGACTTTC. Protein: CSASLGANVLTF.

The rearrangement uses TRBV12-5 and TRBJ2-7; either TRBD1 or TRBD2 may fit D (5 bases each). Germline-derived CDR1 and CDR2 are LGHNT and FRNRAP. There are 14 residues in the CDR3. V was trimmed by 4 bases and J by 3 bases, leaving 13 bases between them. CDR3 sequence reads: CASGSAGARYEQYF. CDR3 nucleotide sequence: TGTGCTAGTGGTTCCGCCGGGGCACGCTACGAGCAGTACTTC.

This clonotype showed up just a few times. V gene TRBV27 combines with J gene TRBJ1-5; D possibly corresponds to TRBD1 (6 bases). Per germline, CDR1 MNHEY and CDR2 SMNVEV (reference sequence). Trimming removed 7 bases at V and 3 bases at J, with 13 bases between. The CDR3 contains 14 residues. For the CDR3, the DNA is TGTGCCAGCACCCCGGACAGAATCAATCAGCCCCAGCATTTT. Amino acid sequence: CASTPDRINQPQHF.

At least ten counts were recorded for this clonotype. This chain joins TRBV28 and TRBJ2-5, with 8 bases fitting TRBD2. Germline V gene lookup returns CDR1 MDHEN and CDR2 SYDVKM. V dropped 5 bases and J dropped 1; count of bases not matched to a gene: 0. There are 13 residues in the CDR3. The CDR3 region is CASSSGSQETQYF. CDR3 coding DNA: TGTGCCAGCAGTAGCGGGAGCCAAGAGACCCAGTACTTC.

This clonotype was counted between two and nine times. This chain joins TRBV20-1 and TRBJ1-1; D unresolved. The CDR3 runs 11 residues. The V gene lost 4 bases and the J gene lost 0 bases, with 3 bases spanning the gap. Germline V gives CDR1 DFQATT, CDR2 SNEGSKA (reference sequence). The CDR3 region has the DNA TGCAGTGCTATTTTGAACACTGAAGCTTTCTTT. Its translation is CSAILNTEAFF.

This clonotype showed up many times. This chain joins TRBV7-2 and TRBJ2-3; 7 nucleotides line up with TRBD1. With 5 bases clipped from V and 4 bases from J, the junction kept 12 bases outside the gene matches. The CDR3 runs 16 residues. The germline V gene encodes CDR1 SGHTA and CDR2 FQGNSA. CDR3: CASSADRVFGADTQYF. CDR3 coding DNA: TGTGCCAGCAGCGCAGACAGGGTGTTTGGGGCAGATACGCAGTATTTT.

This clonotype was seen ten or more times. The chain joins TRBV12-3 or TRBV12-4 to TRBJ2-1; 12 positions match TRBD2. V shed 7 bases and J 6 bases; nucleotides not matched to a gene: 7. The CDR3 runs 15 residues. CDR3 protein: CASNRLAGVVNEQFF. CDR3 nucleotide sequence: TGTGCCAGCAATAGACTAGCGGGAGTGGTCAATGAGCAGTTCTTC.

The chain combines TRBV6-5 with TRBJ1-1; TRBD1 matches at 7 bases. V was pared by 4 bases and J by 0 bases, with 11 bases of the junction left unmatched. The CDR3 sequence is 17 residues long. CDR1 is MNHEY, CDR2 SVGAGI, per germline. In DNA, the CDR3 is TGTGCCAGCAGTTCCACCCGAACAGGGGCTTTGAACACTGAAGCTTTCTTT. This codes for CASSSTRTGALNTEAFF.

This clonotype came up a few times. The rearrangement joins TRBV28 to TRBJ1-2; 8 bases match TRBD1. V lost 6 bases to trimming and J lost 5 bases; unmatched junction nucleotides: 2. There are 12 residues in the CDR3. Germline-derived CDR1 and CDR2 are MDHEN and SYDVKM. CDR3 region: CASRDREYGYTF. CDR3 sequence (DNA): TGTGCCAGCAGGGACAGGGAGTATGGCTACACCTTC.

This clonotype was seen many times. The CDR3 sequence: CASSLVSGRGYNEQFF. The CDR3 nucleotides read TGCGCCAGCAGCTTGGTTAGCGGGAGGGGCTACAATGAGCAGTTCTTC. This chain uses TRBV5-1 with TRBJ2-1; the match to TRBD2 covers 11 bases. Germline-derived CDR1 and CDR2 are SGHRS and YFSETQ. Losses at the gene ends were 0 bases for V and 3 bases for J; bases not matched to a gene: 2. This CDR3 has 16 residues.

J is TRBJ2-5 and V is TRBV18; D is unclear. This CDR3 region has 15 residues. V lost 2 bases and J lost 3, with 13 bases in between. Germline CDR1 and CDR2: KGHSH and LQKENI. The CDR3 DNA reads TGTGCCAGCTCACCAAACCCCCTCACTGAAGAGACCCAGTACTTC. Protein sequence: CASSPNPLTEETQYF.

The chain combines TRBV19 with TRBJ2-1; no firm D call. Trimming shortened V by 4 bases and J by 0 bases, and 10 bases separated the two germline ends. The CDR3 spans 15 residues. Germline-derived CDR1 and CDR2 are LNHDA and SQIVND (reference sequence). For the CDR3, the DNA is TGTGCCAGTAGTACGACCCCGAGCTCCTACAATGAGCAGTTCTTC. This translates into CASSTTPSSYNEQFF.